Listed below are T cell receptor beta chains from one sample, sequenced in a study of T cell responses to AZD1222 COVID-19 vaccine. Repertoires were generated with immunoSEQ multiplex PCR, while TCRdb's copy carries only in-frame clones and drops some. Among 75,000 to 100,000 clones listed, around nine tenths were seen once. This specimen consisted of peripheral blood, obtained on day 0 of AZD1222 vaccination. The receptors come from an adult in good health. The CDR3 runs from the conserved cysteine through the conserved F or W.

v_call: TRBV15
j_call: TRBJ2-2
cdr3_aa: CATGAGGNTGELFF

v_call: TRBV11-3
j_call: TRBJ2-1
cdr3_aa: CASSRGQRKEQFF

v_call: TRBV6-2/TRBV6-3
j_call: TRBJ1-5
cdr3_aa: CASSYSGFQPQHF

v_call: TRBV4-1
j_call: TRBJ1-5
cdr3_aa: CASSQNGPSNQPQHF

v_call: TRBV11-2
j_call: TRBJ2-1
cdr3_aa: CASSPGQGAFNEQFF

v_call: TRBV16
j_call: TRBJ1-1
cdr3_aa: CASSHRTGRTEAFF

v_call: TRBV12-3/TRBV12-4
j_call: TRBJ2-3
cdr3_aa: CASSLWTDTQYF

v_call: TRBV28
j_call: TRBJ2-5
cdr3_aa: CASSLLRGTQYF

v_call: TRBV7-2
j_call: TRBJ1-1
cdr3_aa: CASSKRTGQVLF

v_call: TRBV5-5
j_call: TRBJ1-4
cdr3_aa: CASSLREANEKLFF

v_call: TRBV5-6
j_call: TRBJ2-2
cdr3_aa: CASSPGTGGGTGELFF

v_call: TRBV3-1/TRBV3-2
j_call: TRBJ1-6
cdr3_aa: CASSQGRDSPLHF

v_call: TRBV7-8
j_call: TRBJ2-3
cdr3_aa: CASSLEPDRGPDTQYF

v_call: TRBV28
j_call: TRBJ2-7
cdr3_aa: CASSLGQLRAYEQYF

v_call: TRBV19
j_call: TRBJ1-6
cdr3_aa: CASSPTGLNSPLHF

v_call: TRBV2
j_call: TRBJ1-4
cdr3_aa: CASSEVWVGGKNEKLFF

v_call: TRBV6-5
j_call: TRBJ2-7
cdr3_aa: CASSLPGRGSYEQYF

v_call: TRBV29-1
j_call: TRBJ1-1
cdr3_aa: CSVDGSMNTEAFF

v_call: TRBV2
j_call: TRBJ2-6
cdr3_aa: CASARGLEGANVLTF

v_call: TRBV3-1/TRBV3-2
j_call: TRBJ1-5
cdr3_aa: CASSPGTGGFQPQHF

v_call: TRBV7-2
j_call: TRBJ1-2
cdr3_aa: CASSPPVDTVNYGYTF

v_call: TRBV6-6
j_call: TRBJ1-1
cdr3_aa: CASRSQGGWEDTEAFF

v_call: TRBV15
j_call: TRBJ2-3
cdr3_aa: CATSSSYTSTDTQYF

v_call: TRBV6-2/TRBV6-3
j_call: TRBJ2-2
cdr3_aa: CASSSYAGTGAGGELFF

v_call: TRBV11-2
j_call: TRBJ1-3
cdr3_aa: CASRTGSGNTIYF

v_call: TRBV20-1
j_call: TRBJ2-7
cdr3_aa: CSAPSGYEQYF

v_call: TRBV6-5
j_call: TRBJ2-2
cdr3_aa: CASSRSGGAGELFF

v_call: TRBV5-8
j_call: TRBJ1-1
cdr3_aa: CASSGDMNTEAFF

v_call: TRBV4-2
j_call: TRBJ2-6
cdr3_aa: CASSQDLSSSGANVLTF

v_call: TRBV6-5
j_call: TRBJ2-7
cdr3_aa: CASSKTGEGSEQYF

v_call: TRBV2
j_call: TRBJ2-7
cdr3_aa: CASRGEGLGEQYF

v_call: TRBV30
j_call: TRBJ1-6
cdr3_aa: CAWKPGSQNSPLHF

v_call: TRBV18
j_call: TRBJ1-3
cdr3_aa: CASSPSGVVNTIYF

v_call: TRBV29-1
j_call: TRBJ1-3
cdr3_aa: CSVNRIDSGNTIYF

v_call: TRBV9
j_call: TRBJ1-6
cdr3_aa: CASSDRDSYNSPLHF

v_call: TRBV6-2/TRBV6-3
j_call: TRBJ1-6
cdr3_aa: CASSAPGSNSPLHF

v_call: TRBV4-1
j_call: TRBJ1-6
cdr3_aa: CASSQVEPGRDSPLHF

v_call: TRBV4-1
j_call: TRBJ1-6
cdr3_aa: CASSQEHGRNSPLHF

v_call: TRBV10-3
j_call: TRBJ1-1
cdr3_aa: CAIMGLLNTEAFF

v_call: TRBV4-1
j_call: TRBJ1-1
cdr3_aa: CASSQDRSEAFF

v_call: TRBV6-5
j_call: TRBJ1-1
cdr3_aa: CASNRQGGTEAFF

v_call: TRBV9
j_call: TRBJ2-1
cdr3_aa: CASSVVARMGNEQFF

v_call: TRBV29-1
j_call: TRBJ1-1
cdr3_aa: CSVGQSNTEAFF